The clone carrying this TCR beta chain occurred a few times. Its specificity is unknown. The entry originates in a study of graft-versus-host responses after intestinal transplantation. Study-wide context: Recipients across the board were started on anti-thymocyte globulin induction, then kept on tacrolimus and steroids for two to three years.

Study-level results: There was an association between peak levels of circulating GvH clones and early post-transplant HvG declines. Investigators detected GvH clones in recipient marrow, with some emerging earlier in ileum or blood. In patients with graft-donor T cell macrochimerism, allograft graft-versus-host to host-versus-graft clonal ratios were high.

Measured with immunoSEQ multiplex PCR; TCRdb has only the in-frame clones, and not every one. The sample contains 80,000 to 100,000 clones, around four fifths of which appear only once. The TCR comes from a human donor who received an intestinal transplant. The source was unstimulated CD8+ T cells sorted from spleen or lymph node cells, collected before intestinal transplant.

The CDR3 DNA reads as TGTGCCAGCAGTGAATCTAGATTGACCTCCTACAATGAGCAGTTCTTC. This translates into CASSESRLTSYNEQFF. The rearrangement links TRBV2 to TRBJ2-1; D is unclear. Trimming removed 2 bases at V and 0 bases at J, with 11 bases between. The CDR3 runs 16 residues. Germline V gene data show CDR1 as SNHLY and CDR2 as FYNNEI.